The subject of this entry is one T cell receptor beta chain. The antigen remains undetermined. This specimen belongs to a study of cytomegalovirus exposure and HLA in healthy donors. At the level of the study: A subsequent analysis reported that the 120 validation repertoires were produced on the same platform that had also been used for the 666 first-cohort repertoires. Overall study findings and caveats: It was found in a later analysis that first-cohort TCR clusters tended to co-occur in the 100 to 150 validation repertoires. The study recorded 150 to 200 TCR beta chains that were cytomegalovirus-associated. Reported results showed that the classifier diagnosed cytomegalovirus status with high specificity and sensitivity.

The germline V and J ends were trimmed by 5 bases and 2 bases, with 11 bases remaining between them. Germline-derived CDR1 and CDR2 are WSHSY and SAAADI. The CDR3 length is 14 residues. The method was immunoSEQ multiplex PCR; TCRdb's version includes in-frame clones alone and lacks a portion of them. The profile covers 130,000 to 150,000 clones, with approximately 91% appearing a single time and 0.6% to 0.8% taken by the ten largest. The source of this sequence is a young man in good health and CMV-seronegative. The sequenced material came from PBMCs. The rearrangement joins TRBV10-2 to TRBJ2-3; D not resolved. The chain's CDR3 is CASSLAETTDTQYF. CDR3 sequence (DNA): TGCGCCAGCAGTCTGGCGGAAACCACAGATACGCAGTATTTT.